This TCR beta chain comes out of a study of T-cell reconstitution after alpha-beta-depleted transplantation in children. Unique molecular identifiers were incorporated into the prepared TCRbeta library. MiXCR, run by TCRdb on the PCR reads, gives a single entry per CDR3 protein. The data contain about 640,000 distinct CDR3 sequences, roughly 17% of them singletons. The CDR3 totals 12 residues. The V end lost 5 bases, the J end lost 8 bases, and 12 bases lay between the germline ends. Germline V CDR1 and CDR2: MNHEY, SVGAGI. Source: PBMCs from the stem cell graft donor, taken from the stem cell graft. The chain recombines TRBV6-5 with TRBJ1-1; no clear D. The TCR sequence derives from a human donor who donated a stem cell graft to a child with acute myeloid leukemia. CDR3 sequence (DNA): TGTGCCAGCAGTGACATGAGGGAGGAAGCTTTCTTT. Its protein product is CASSDMREEAFF.